This is a list of T cell receptor beta chains from one sample in a study of CD8+ T cells in alopecia areata. The table came from immunoSEQ multiplex PCR; TCRdb's copy has only in-frame clones and leaves some out. The sample gives more than 200,000 clones, around two thirds of which show up once; approximately 1.2% is in the top ten. Here the sequenced sample was CD4+ T cells sorted from blood, taken at week 0. These receptors all come from a human donor with alopecia areata. Each CDR3 is given with its conserved first and last residue. The D gene is left open where the match is weak. Clone size, where shown, is once, few, many, or a class for clones that have expanded.

v_call: TRBV14
j_call: TRBJ2-7
clone_size: NA
d_call: NA
cdr3_aa: CASRLSSWSYEQYF
cdr3_nt: TGTGCCAGCAGACTGTCCTCTTGGTCGTACGAGCAGTACTTC

v_call: TRBV27
j_call: TRBJ2-4
clone_size: NA
d_call: TRBD2
cdr3_aa: CASSSGIAGGFHF
cdr3_nt: TGTGCCAGCAGTTCAGGGATAGCGGGGGGCTTTCACTTC

v_call: TRBV15
j_call: TRBJ2-2
clone_size: NA
d_call: NA
cdr3_aa: CATSRDLDGELFF
cdr3_nt: TGTGCCACCAGCAGAGATCTCGACGGGGAGCTGTTTTTT

v_call: TRBV25-1
j_call: TRBJ1-4
clone_size: NA
d_call: NA
cdr3_aa: CASSDQAGVANEKLFF
cdr3_nt: TGTGCCAGCAGTGATCAGGCAGGGGTGGCTAATGAAAAACTGTTTTTT

v_call: TRBV25-1
j_call: TRBJ1-5
clone_size: NA
d_call: NA
cdr3_aa: CASSEAGNQPQHF
cdr3_nt: TGTGCCAGCAGTGAAGCGGGGAATCAGCCCCAGCATTTT

v_call: TRBV5-1
j_call: TRBJ1-1
clone_size: NA
d_call: NA
cdr3_aa: CASSDRPNTEAFF
cdr3_nt: TGCGCCAGCAGCGACAGGCCGAACACTGAAGCTTTCTTT

v_call: TRBV7-9
j_call: TRBJ1-6
clone_size: NA
d_call: NA
cdr3_aa: CASSLGVLAGRDSPLHF
cdr3_nt: TGTGCCAGCAGCTTAGGAGTGTTGGCAGGGCGGGATTCACCCCTCCACTTT

v_call: TRBV4-1
j_call: TRBJ2-4
clone_size: NA
d_call: NA
cdr3_aa: CASSQVSGQRNIQYF
cdr3_nt: TGCGCCAGCAGCCAAGTTTCGGGACAAAGAAACATTCAGTACTTC

v_call: TRBV6-5
j_call: TRBJ1-1
clone_size: once
d_call: NA
cdr3_aa: CASTSYRDTEAFF
cdr3_nt: TGTGCCAGCACTTCCTACAGGGACACTGAAGCTTTCTTT

v_call: TRBV30
j_call: TRBJ2-3
clone_size: NA
d_call: NA
cdr3_aa: CAWSSTDTQYF
cdr3_nt: TGTGCCTGGAGTAGCACAGATACGCAGTATTTT

v_call: TRBV29-1
j_call: TRBJ2-5
clone_size: NA
d_call: TRBD1
cdr3_aa: CSERTGAETQYF
cdr3_nt: TGCAGCGAGAGGACAGGGGCAGAGACCCAGTACTTC

v_call: TRBV6-1
j_call: TRBJ2-1
clone_size: NA
d_call: NA
cdr3_aa: CASSARTGSSYNEQFF
cdr3_nt: TGTGCCAGCAGTGCCAGGACGGGAAGCTCCTACAATGAGCAGTTCTTC

v_call: TRBV7-3
j_call: TRBJ2-1
clone_size: NA
d_call: TRBD1
cdr3_aa: CASSLAGTGQYNEQFF
cdr3_nt: TGTGCCAGCAGCTTAGCCGGGACAGGGCAATACAATGAGCAGTTCTTC

v_call: TRBV5-4
j_call: TRBJ1-1
clone_size: NA
d_call: NA
cdr3_aa: CASSKGGLMNTEAFF
cdr3_nt: TGTGCCAGCAGCAAAGGTGGGCTAATGAACACTGAAGCTTTCTTT

v_call: TRBV10-3
j_call: TRBJ2-7
clone_size: NA
d_call: TRBD2
cdr3_aa: CAITPSGSYEQYF
cdr3_nt: TGTGCCATCACGCCTAGCGGCTCCTACGAGCAGTACTTC

v_call: TRBV5-1
j_call: TRBJ2-1
clone_size: NA
d_call: NA
cdr3_aa: CASSTSFFQYNEQFF
cdr3_nt: TGCGCCAGCAGCACCTCCTTCTTTCAATACAATGAGCAGTTCTTC

v_call: TRBV29-1
j_call: TRBJ2-2
clone_size: few
d_call: NA
cdr3_aa: CSVRGEVTGELFF
cdr3_nt: TGCAGCGTTCGAGGGGAGGTAACCGGGGAGCTGTTTTTT

v_call: TRBV27
j_call: TRBJ2-1
clone_size: few
d_call: TRBD2
cdr3_aa: CASSHRRITPGGEQFF
cdr3_nt: TGTGCCAGCAGCCACAGGAGAATTACCCCGGGGGGTGAGCAGTTCTTC

v_call: TRBV7-8
j_call: TRBJ2-7
clone_size: NA
d_call: TRBD2
cdr3_aa: CASSLEASGAYEQYF
cdr3_nt: TGTGCCAGCAGCTTAGAGGCTAGCGGGGCCTACGAGCAGTACTTC

v_call: TRBV4-3
j_call: TRBJ1-5
clone_size: NA
d_call: NA
cdr3_aa: CASSQQGNQPQHF
cdr3_nt: TGCGCCAGCAGCCAACAGGGCAATCAGCCCCAGCATTTT

v_call: TRBV5-1
j_call: TRBJ1-2
clone_size: NA
d_call: NA
cdr3_aa: CASGVQNYGYTF
cdr3_nt: TGCGCCAGCGGAGTACAGAACTATGGCTACACCTTC

v_call: TRBV9
j_call: TRBJ2-6
clone_size: NA
d_call: NA
cdr3_aa: CASSHPGSGANVLTF
cdr3_nt: TGTGCCAGCAGCCATCCGGGCTCTGGGGCCAACGTCCTGACTTTC

v_call: TRBV29-1
j_call: TRBJ2-2
clone_size: NA
d_call: NA
cdr3_aa: CSARGAANTGELFF
cdr3_nt: TGCAGCGCCAGAGGGGCCGCGAACACCGGGGAGCTGTTTTTT

v_call: TRBV29-1
j_call: TRBJ2-1
clone_size: NA
d_call: NA
cdr3_aa: CSVEEIYNEQFF
cdr3_nt: TGCAGCGTTGAAGAAATCTACAATGAGCAGTTCTTC

v_call: TRBV4-3
j_call: TRBJ2-1
clone_size: once
d_call: TRBD2
cdr3_aa: CASSQEAGENNEQFF
cdr3_nt: TGCGCCAGCAGCCAAGAAGCGGGGGAGAACAATGAGCAGTTCTTC

v_call: TRBV9
j_call: TRBJ1-1
clone_size: NA
d_call: TRBD1
cdr3_aa: CASSPGGLGNTEAFF
cdr3_nt: TGTGCCAGCAGCCCAGGGGGGTTGGGGAACACTGAAGCTTTCTTT

v_call: TRBV5-5
j_call: TRBJ2-1
clone_size: few
d_call: TRBD2
cdr3_aa: CASSLGWLAGDYNEQFF
cdr3_nt: TGTGCCAGCAGCTTGGGTTGGCTAGCGGGGGATTACAATGAGCAGTTCTTC

v_call: TRBV29-1
j_call: TRBJ2-7
clone_size: few
d_call: NA
cdr3_aa: CSVGPGSTYEQYF
cdr3_nt: TGCAGCGTTGGTCCGGGCAGCACCTACGAGCAGTACTTC

v_call: TRBV29-1
j_call: TRBJ1-1
clone_size: NA
d_call: NA
cdr3_aa: CSVFIGGPNTEAFF
cdr3_nt: TGCAGCGTTTTCATCGGGGGACCGAACACTGAAGCTTTCTTT

v_call: TRBV5-1
j_call: TRBJ2-1
clone_size: NA
d_call: TRBD2
cdr3_aa: CASSRGLAGAKQFF
cdr3_nt: TGCGCCAGCAGCAGGGGACTAGCGGGGGCGAAGCAGTTCTTC

v_call: TRBV7-9
j_call: TRBJ1-2
clone_size: NA
d_call: NA
cdr3_aa: CASSPMRANYGYTF
cdr3_nt: TGTGCCAGCAGCCCGATGAGAGCTAACTATGGCTACACCTTC

v_call: TRBV9
j_call: TRBJ2-7
clone_size: NA
d_call: NA
cdr3_aa: CASSVVGQAYEQYF
cdr3_nt: TGTGCCAGCAGCGTAGTAGGCCAGGCCTACGAGCAGTACTTC

v_call: TRBV10-3
j_call: TRBJ2-3
clone_size: few
d_call: TRBD1
cdr3_aa: CAITVLPGQGTDTQYF
cdr3_nt: TGTGCCATCACCGTACTCCCGGGACAGGGGACAGATACGCAGTATTTT

v_call: TRBV7-8
j_call: TRBJ1-1
clone_size: NA
d_call: NA
cdr3_aa: CASSQMTVDTEAFF
cdr3_nt: TGTGCCAGCAGCCAGATGACGGTTGACACTGAAGCTTTCTTT

v_call: TRBV10-2
j_call: TRBJ2-2
clone_size: NA
d_call: TRBD1
cdr3_aa: CAAHTGAETGELFF
cdr3_nt: TGCGCAGCCCACACAGGGGCCGAAACCGGGGAGCTGTTTTTT

v_call: TRBV5-1
j_call: TRBJ2-3
clone_size: NA
d_call: TRBD2
cdr3_aa: CASSGLAGGTDTQYF
cdr3_nt: TGCGCCAGCAGCGGACTAGCGGGGGGCACAGATACGCAGTATTTT

v_call: TRBV20-1
j_call: TRBJ1-1
clone_size: NA
d_call: NA
cdr3_aa: CSARGDHEAFF
cdr3_nt: TGCAGTGCTAGGGGGGACCATGAAGCTTTCTTT

v_call: TRBV7-2
j_call: TRBJ2-7
clone_size: NA
d_call: NA
cdr3_aa: CASSLAGAPSYEQYF
cdr3_nt: TGTGCCAGCAGCTTAGCGGGTGCCCCTTCCTACGAGCAGTACTTC

v_call: TRBV2
j_call: TRBJ2-1
clone_size: NA
d_call: NA
cdr3_aa: CASSEEVGTYNEQFF
cdr3_nt: TGTGCCAGCAGTGAAGAGGTCGGGACATACAATGAGCAGTTCTTC

v_call: TRBV30
j_call: TRBJ2-7
clone_size: NA
d_call: TRBD1
cdr3_aa: CAWKPAGQGYEQYF
cdr3_nt: TGTGCCTGGAAACCAGCGGGACAGGGCTACGAGCAGTACTTC

v_call: TRBV29-1
j_call: TRBJ1-2
clone_size: NA
d_call: NA
cdr3_aa: CSVEVPGSFSYTF
cdr3_nt: TGCAGCGTTGAAGTACCCGGGAGTTTTAGCTACACCTTC

v_call: TRBV2
j_call: TRBJ2-6
clone_size: NA
d_call: NA
cdr3_aa: CAITDSGANVLTF
cdr3_nt: TGTGCCATCACAGACTCTGGGGCCAACGTCCTGACTTTC

v_call: TRBV2
j_call: TRBJ1-2
clone_size: NA
d_call: NA
cdr3_aa: CASRGWGRFYGYTF
cdr3_nt: TGTGCCAGCCGGGGTTGGGGGCGTTTCTATGGCTACACCTTC

v_call: TRBV7-2
j_call: TRBJ1-5
clone_size: few
d_call: NA
cdr3_aa: CASSRQGNQPQHF
cdr3_nt: TGTGCCAGCTCACGGCAGGGCAATCAGCCCCAGCATTTT

v_call: TRBV6-5
j_call: TRBJ2-7
clone_size: NA
d_call: NA
cdr3_aa: CASSRLTGLGWEQYF
cdr3_nt: TGTGCCAGCAGCCGACTGACAGGATTGGGGTGGGAGCAGTACTTC

v_call: TRBV5-8
j_call: TRBJ2-2
clone_size: few
d_call: NA
cdr3_aa: CASSWTRGGELFF
cdr3_nt: TGTGCCAGCAGCTGGACCCGGGGCGGGGAGCTGTTTTTT